The T cell receptor (beta chain) under discussion was sequenced for a study of cytomegalovirus exposure and HLA in healthy donors. Researchers ran the PCR with 60 Vbeta and 13 Jbeta primers. The data were produced by immunoSEQ multiplex PCR, yet TCRdb's version contains in-frame clones alone and is incomplete. The sample carries 130,000 to 150,000 clones, under 90% recorded once. Study conclusions and caveats: Follow-up analysis seemed to connect common viral pathogens with several of the most significant clusters identified.

In the case of this clone: Its target is not known.

Germline CDR1 reads SGHVS; CDR2 reads FNYEAQ. The CDR3 consists of 12 residues. The V gene end was trimmed by 5 bases and the J gene end by 6 bases; junction bases not matched to a gene: 3. The sequence came from a man aged 35 to 55 in good health and CMV-seronegative. Sequenced material: PBMCs. This chain joins TRBV7-6 and TRBJ2-7; 8 nucleotides align to TRBD2. CDR3: CASSPSGGEQYF. DNA of the CDR3: TGTGCCAGCAGCCCAAGCGGGGGCGAGCAGTACTTC. The entire variable domain, with the rest obtained from reference TRBV7-6 and TRBJ2-7, is as follows: GAGVSQSPRYKVTKRGQDVALRCDPISGHVSLYWYRQALGQGPEFLTYFNYEAQQDKSGLPNDRFSAERPEGSISTLTIQRTEQRDSAMYRCASSPSGGEQYFGPGTRLTVT.